This entry concerns a single TCR beta chain. Its antigen is undetermined. PCR was performed using 60 Vbeta and 13 Jbeta primers. The protocol was immunoSEQ multiplex PCR, while the TCRdb copy is restricted to in-frame clones and leaves out a portion. Among 140,000 or so clones listed, 80% were seen once. This record belongs to a study of cytomegalovirus exposure and HLA in healthy donors. General study points: Within an earlier analysis, most TCR beta V segments proved productive either about 90% or about 30% of the time. According to the study, 160 or so TCR beta chains were cytomegalovirus-associated. Fewer N-insertions than the roughly 670-donor mean were reportedly shown by an Asian-associated ancestry cluster in a later analysis.

The V end was cut by 0 bases, the J end by 6 bases, with 9 bases between. The CDR3 is 13 amino acids. Germline CDR1 reads MNHNY; CDR2 reads SVGAGI (reference sequence). The J gene is TRBJ2-7, the V gene TRBV6-6, with D maybe TRBD2 (7 bases). Sequenced sample: PBMCs. The sequence was collected from a man in his forties in good health and CMV-seronegative. The CDR3 sequence: CASSYSGGGEQYF. The DNA of the CDR3 is TGTGCCAGCAGTTACTCAGGGGGGGGCGAGCAGTACTTC.